Below, one T cell receptor (beta chain) is given with its context. Its antigen remains unknown. This CDR3 spans 16 amino acids. The V and J ends lost 2 bases and 0 bases respectively, with 11 bases between them. Germline CDR1 KGHSH, CDR2 LQKENI. A multiplex PCR was run with 60 Vbeta primers and 13 Jbeta primers. In the original processing: Unique TCR beta chains numbered about 80 million in a later analysis, with roughly 10 million shared. Clones were sequenced by immunoSEQ multiplex PCR, and TCRdb holds only the in-frame ones, with some missing. The V and J calls and clone size come from that table; D and trimming were worked out from the DNA. The repertoire holds 95,000 to 100,000 clones, with 75% as singletons. The record originates from a study of cytomegalovirus exposure and HLA in healthy donors. Findings and caveats of the study: Several of the most significant clusters appeared linked to common viral pathogens, based on a later analysis. Association with HLA alleles at 0.05 false discovery rate was found for some 18,000 TCR beta sequences in a later analysis.

This sequence joins TRBV18 and TRBJ1-5, with D possibly being TRBD1 (6 bases). The source is a man aged 50 to 59 in good health and CMV-seronegative. The sequenced sample was PBMCs. The CDR3: CASSPRTVYSNQPQHF. DNA for the CDR3: TGTGCCAGCTCACCAAGGACAGTTTATAGCAATCAGCCCCAGCATTTT.